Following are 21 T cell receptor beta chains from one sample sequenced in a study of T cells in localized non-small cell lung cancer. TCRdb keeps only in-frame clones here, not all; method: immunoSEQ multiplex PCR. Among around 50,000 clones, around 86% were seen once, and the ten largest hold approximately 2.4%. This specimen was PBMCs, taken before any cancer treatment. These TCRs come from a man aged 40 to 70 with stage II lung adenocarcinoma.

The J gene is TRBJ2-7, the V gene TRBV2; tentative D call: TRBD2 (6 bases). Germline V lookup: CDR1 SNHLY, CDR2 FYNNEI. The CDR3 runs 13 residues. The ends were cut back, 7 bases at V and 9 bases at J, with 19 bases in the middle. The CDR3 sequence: CASTLGGLGGQYV. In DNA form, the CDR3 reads TGTGCCAGCACCCTGGGGGGACTGGGCGGGCAGTACGTC.

The CDR3 sequence: CASSLVGREGNSPLHF. DNA of the CDR3: TGTGCCAGCAGCTTAGTAGGACGGGAGGGTAATTCACCCCTCCACTTT. V and J are TRBV7-8 and TRBJ1-6, with no clear D. Germline V CDR1 and CDR2: SGHVS, FQNEAQ. This CDR3 has 16 residues. Trimming removed 1 base at V and 6 bases at J, with 13 bases between.

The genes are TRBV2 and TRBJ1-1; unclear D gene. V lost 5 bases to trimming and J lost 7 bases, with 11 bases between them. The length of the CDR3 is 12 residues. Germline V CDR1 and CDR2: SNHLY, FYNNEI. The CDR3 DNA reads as TGTGCCAGCAGTTTTACGCAGAGTGAAGCTTTCTTT. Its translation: CASSFTQSEAFF.

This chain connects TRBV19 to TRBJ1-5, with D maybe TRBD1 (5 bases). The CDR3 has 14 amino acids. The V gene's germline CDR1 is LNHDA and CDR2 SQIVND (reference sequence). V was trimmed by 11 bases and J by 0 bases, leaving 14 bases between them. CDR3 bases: TGTGCCGCCCGGGGCCCATATAGCAATCAGCCCCAGCATTTT. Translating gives CAARGPYSNQPQHF.

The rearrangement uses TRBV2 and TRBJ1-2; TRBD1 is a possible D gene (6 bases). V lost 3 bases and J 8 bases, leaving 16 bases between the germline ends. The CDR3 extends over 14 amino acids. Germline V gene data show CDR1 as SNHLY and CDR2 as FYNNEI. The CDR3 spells CASSDPRGPLGYTF. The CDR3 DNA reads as TGTGCCAGCAGTGACCCCCGGGGGCCGTTAGGCTACACCTTC.

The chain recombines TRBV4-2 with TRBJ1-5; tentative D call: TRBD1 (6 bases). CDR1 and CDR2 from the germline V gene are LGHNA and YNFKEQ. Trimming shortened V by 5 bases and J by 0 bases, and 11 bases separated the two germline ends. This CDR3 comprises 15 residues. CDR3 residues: CASSLEGGSNQPQHF. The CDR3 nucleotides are TGTGCCAGCAGCTTGGAAGGGGGTAGCAATCAGCCCCAGCATTTT.

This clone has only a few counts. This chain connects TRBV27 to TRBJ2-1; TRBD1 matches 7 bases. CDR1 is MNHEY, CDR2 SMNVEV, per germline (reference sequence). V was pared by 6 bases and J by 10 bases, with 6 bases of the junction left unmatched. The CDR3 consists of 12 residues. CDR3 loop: CASSQQGNEQFF. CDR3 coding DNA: TGTGCCAGCAGCCAACAGGGGAACGAGCAGTTCTTC.

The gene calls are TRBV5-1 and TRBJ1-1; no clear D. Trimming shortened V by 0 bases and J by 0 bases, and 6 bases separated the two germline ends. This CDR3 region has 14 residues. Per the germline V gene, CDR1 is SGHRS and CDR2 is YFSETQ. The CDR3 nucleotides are TGCGCCAGCAGCTTGGAGGTTGTGAACACTGAAGCTTTCTTT. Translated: CASSLEVVNTEAFF. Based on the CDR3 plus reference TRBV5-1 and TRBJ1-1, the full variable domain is KAGVTQTPRYLIKTRGQQVTLSCSPISGHRSVSWYQQTPGQGLQFLFEYFSETQRNKGNFPGRFSGRQFSNSRSEMNVSTLELGDSALYLCASSLEVVNTEAFFGQGTRLTVV.

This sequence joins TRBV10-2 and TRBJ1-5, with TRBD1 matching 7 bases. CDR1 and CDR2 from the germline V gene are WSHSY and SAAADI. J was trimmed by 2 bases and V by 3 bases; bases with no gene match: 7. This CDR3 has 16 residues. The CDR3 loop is CASSEGITGGNQPQHF. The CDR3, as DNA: TGCGCCAGCAGTGAAGGAATCACAGGGGGCAATCAGCCCCAGCATTTT.

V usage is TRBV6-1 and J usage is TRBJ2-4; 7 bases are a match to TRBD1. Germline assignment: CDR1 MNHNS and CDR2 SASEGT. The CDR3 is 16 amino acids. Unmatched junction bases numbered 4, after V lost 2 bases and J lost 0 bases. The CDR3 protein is CASSESRGLAKNIQYF. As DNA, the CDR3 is TGTGCCAGCAGTGAAAGTAGGGGGCTAGCCAAAAACATTCAGTACTTC.

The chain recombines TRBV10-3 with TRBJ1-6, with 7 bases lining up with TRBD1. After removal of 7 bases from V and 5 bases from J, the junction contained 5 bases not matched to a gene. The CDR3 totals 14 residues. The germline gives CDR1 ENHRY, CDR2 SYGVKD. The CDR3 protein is CAINPTGNNSPLHF. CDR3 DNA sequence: TGTGCCATCAATCCGACAGGGAATAATTCACCCCTCCACTTT.

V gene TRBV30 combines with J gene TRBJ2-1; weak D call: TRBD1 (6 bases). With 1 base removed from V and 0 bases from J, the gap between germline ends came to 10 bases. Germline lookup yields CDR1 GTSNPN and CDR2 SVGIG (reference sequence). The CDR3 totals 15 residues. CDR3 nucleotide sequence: TGTGCCTGGAGTGGTACAGGGAGCTCCTACAATGAGCAGTTCTTC. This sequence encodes CAWSGTGSSYNEQFF. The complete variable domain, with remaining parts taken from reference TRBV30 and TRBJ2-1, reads SQTIHQWPATLVQPVGSPLSLECTVEGTSNPNLYWYRQAAGRGLQLLFYSVGIGQISSEVPQNLSASRPQDRQFILSSKKLLLSDSGFYLCAWSGTGSSYNEQFFGPGTRLTVL.

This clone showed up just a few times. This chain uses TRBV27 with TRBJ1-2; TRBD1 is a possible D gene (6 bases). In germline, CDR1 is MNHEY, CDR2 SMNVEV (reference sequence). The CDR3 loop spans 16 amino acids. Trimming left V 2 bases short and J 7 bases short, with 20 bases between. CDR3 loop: CASSLEVRGRLSGYTF. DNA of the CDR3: TGTGCCAGCAGTTTAGAAGTGCGGGGGCGCCTTAGTGGCTACACCTTC.

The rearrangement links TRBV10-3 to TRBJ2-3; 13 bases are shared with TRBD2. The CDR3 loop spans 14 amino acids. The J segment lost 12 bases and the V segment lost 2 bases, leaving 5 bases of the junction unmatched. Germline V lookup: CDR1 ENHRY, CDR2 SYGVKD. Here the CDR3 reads CAISETSGGAAQYF. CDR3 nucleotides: TGTGCCATCAGTGAGACTAGCGGGGGGGCCGCTCAGTATTTT.

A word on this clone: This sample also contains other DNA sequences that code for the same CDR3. In nucleotides, the CDR3 is TGTGCCAGCAGTTACTCCGCCTTAAACCAAGAGACCCAGTACTTC. The encoded protein is CASSYSALNQETQYF. The chain uses TRBV6-5 and TRBJ2-5, with D hard to call. The ends were cut back, 0 bases at V and 0 bases at J, with 8 bases in the middle. The germline gives CDR1 MNHEY, CDR2 SVGAGI. The CDR3 is 15 residues long.

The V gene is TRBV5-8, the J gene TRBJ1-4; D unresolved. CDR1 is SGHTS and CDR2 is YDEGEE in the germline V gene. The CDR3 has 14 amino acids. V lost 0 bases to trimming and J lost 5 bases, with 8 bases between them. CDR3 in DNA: TGTGCCAGCAGCTTGGCCCTCGGAAATGAAAAACTGTTTTTT. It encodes CASSLALGNEKLFF.

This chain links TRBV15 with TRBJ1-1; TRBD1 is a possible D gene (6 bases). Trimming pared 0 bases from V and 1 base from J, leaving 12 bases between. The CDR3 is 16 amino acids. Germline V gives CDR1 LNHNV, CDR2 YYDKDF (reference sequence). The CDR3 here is CATSRDLDRPNTEAFF. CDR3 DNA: TGTGCCACCAGCAGAGATCTGGACAGACCGAACACTGAAGCTTTCTTT.

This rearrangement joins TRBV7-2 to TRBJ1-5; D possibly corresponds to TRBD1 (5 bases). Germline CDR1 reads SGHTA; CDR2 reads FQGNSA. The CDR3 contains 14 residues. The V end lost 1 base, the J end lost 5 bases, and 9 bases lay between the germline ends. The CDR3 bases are TGTGCCAGCAGCTTAGGACAGCCGGATCAGCCCCAGCATTTT. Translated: CASSLGQPDQPQHF.

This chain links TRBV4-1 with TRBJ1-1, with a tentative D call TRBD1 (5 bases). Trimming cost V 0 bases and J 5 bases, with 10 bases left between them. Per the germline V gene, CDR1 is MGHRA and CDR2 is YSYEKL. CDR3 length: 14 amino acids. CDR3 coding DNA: TGCGCCAGCAGCCAAGATGGGGGGGGGACTGAAGCTTTCTTT. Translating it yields CASSQDGGGTEAFF.

The CDR3 DNA follows: TGTGCCAGCAGCGTAGTGGGGGGCGGGGCAGATACGCAGTATTTT. Amino acids: CASSVVGGGADTQYF. V and J are TRBV9 and TRBJ2-3, with D perhaps given as TRBD1 or TRBD2 (6 bases each). CDR3 length equals 15 residues. Trimming took 0 bases from V and 4 from J, leaving 12 bases between them. CDR1 and CDR2 from the germline V gene are SGDLS and YYNGEE.

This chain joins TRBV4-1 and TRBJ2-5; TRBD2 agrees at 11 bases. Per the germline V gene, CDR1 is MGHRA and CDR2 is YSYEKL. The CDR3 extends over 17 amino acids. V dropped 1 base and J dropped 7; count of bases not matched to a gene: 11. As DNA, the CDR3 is TGCGCCAGCAGCCAAGTAATAGCGGGGGGGACCCTGGGGACCCAGTACTTC. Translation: CASSQVIAGGTLGTQYF.